This T cell receptor (beta chain) was identified in a study of PD-1 blockade in classical Hodgkin lymphoma. All the patients suffered relapse after autologous stem cell transplantation, and brentuximab vedotin exposure differed. Here immunoSEQ multiplex PCR was the method, and the copy in TCRdb shows in-frame clones only, minus some. The sample carries about 66,000 clones, 71% recorded once. Study conclusions and caveats: Undefined causes, possibly disease activity or prior therapy, underlie the repertoire differences. At baseline, newly diagnosed patients reportedly showed less TCR diversity than healthy donors.

V lost 10 bases to trimming and J lost 4 bases, with 7 bases between them. The CDR3 is 10 residues long. CDR1 and CDR2 from the germline V gene are MDHEN and SYDVKM. This clone was picked up a small number of times. The target antigen is unknown. This TCR was recovered from a human donor with classical Hodgkin lymphoma. The sequencing here drew on peripheral blood mononuclear cells (PBMCs), taken before the second cycle of nivolumab. V and J are TRBV28 and TRBJ1-2, with no clear D. The CDR3 is CATGTYGYTF. The CDR3 coding sequence is TGTGCCACCGGAACCTATGGCTACACCTTC.